This T cell receptor beta chain derives from a study of regulatory T cells in long-lasting Graves disease. Overall study findings and caveats: Newly diagnosed patients had higher TCR diversity than persistent Graves' patients did. TRBV28, TRBJ1-2 and TRBJ2-5 were favored in persistent disease.

Arm-PCR of CDR3 regions and iRepertoire HTBI primers were the basis on which TCR beta libraries were built. As handled by the study authors: Segment identification across samples yielded 60 or so TRBV and approximately 15 TRBJ segments. TCRdb ran MiXCR on the multiplex PCR reads and lists one entry per CDR3 protein. Clone size and V and J calls follow TCRdb, not the original study. In the table there are 320,000 or so distinct CDR3 sequences, about 20% of which are singletons. For this clonotype: What it recognizes is unknown.

The CDR3 consists of 11 residues. As to time point: newly diagnosed GD, antithyroid drugs for less than 3 months. After RNA was extracted from PBMCs, the TCR library was made from it. As a group, patients came from one endocrinology department in Xi'an, China. The TCR originated in a female donor with Graves disease. J is TRBJ2-7 and V is TRBV12-3 or TRBV12-4, with D perhaps being TRBD1 or TRBD2 (5 bases each). Sequences were derived from peripheral blood mononuclear cells (PBMCs), sampled at new diagnosis, from a patient treated with antithyroid drugs. DNA of the CDR3: TGTACCAGCAGTTTAGGGACCGCGGCGTACGTC. Amino acid sequence: CTSSLGTAAYV.